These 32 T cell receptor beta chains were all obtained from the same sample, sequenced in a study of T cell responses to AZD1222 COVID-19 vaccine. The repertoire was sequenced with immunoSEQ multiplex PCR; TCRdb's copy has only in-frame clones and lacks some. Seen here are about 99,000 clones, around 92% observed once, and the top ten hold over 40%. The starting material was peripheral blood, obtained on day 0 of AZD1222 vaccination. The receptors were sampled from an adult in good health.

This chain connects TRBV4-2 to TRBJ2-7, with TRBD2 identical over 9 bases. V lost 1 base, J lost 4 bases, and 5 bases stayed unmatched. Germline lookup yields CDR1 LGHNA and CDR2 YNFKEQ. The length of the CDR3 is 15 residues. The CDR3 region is CASSQASGTAYEQYF. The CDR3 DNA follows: TGTGCCAGCAGCCAAGCTAGCGGGACTGCGTACGAGCAGTACTTC.

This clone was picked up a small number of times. This CDR3 reads CASRGTNTGELFF. The CDR3 nucleotides are TGTGCCAGCAGGGGGACAAACACCGGGGAGCTGTTTTTT. The J gene is TRBJ2-2, the V gene TRBV28; tentatively, D is TRBD1 (6 bases). This CDR3 is built from 13 residues. Trimming stripped 6 bases from V and 2 bases from J, with 7 bases between. Germline V gives CDR1 MDHEN, CDR2 SYDVKM.

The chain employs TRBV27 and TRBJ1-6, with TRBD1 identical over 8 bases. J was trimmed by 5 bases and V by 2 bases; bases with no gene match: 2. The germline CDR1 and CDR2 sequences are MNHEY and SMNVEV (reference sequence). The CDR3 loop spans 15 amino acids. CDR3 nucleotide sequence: TGTGCCAGCAGTTTAGACAGGGGAGATAATTCACCCCTCCACTTT. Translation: CASSLDRGDNSPLHF.

The CDR3 loop is CASSSGSYEQYF. The CDR3 nucleotides are TGTGCCAGCAGCTCAGGGTCCTACGAGCAGTACTTC. This chain links TRBV13 with TRBJ2-7; TRBD1 is a possible D gene (5 bases). Germline values: CDR1 PRHDT, CDR2 FYEKMQ (reference sequence). The CDR3 is 12 residues long. Trimming left V 4 bases short and J 1 base short, with 5 bases between.

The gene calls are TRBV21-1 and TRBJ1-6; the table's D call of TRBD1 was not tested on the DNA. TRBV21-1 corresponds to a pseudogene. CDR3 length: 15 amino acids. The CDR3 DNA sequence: TGTGCCAGCAGCAAAGCTCGGCCAGGGAACTCACCCCTCCACTTT. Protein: CASSKARPGNSPLHF.

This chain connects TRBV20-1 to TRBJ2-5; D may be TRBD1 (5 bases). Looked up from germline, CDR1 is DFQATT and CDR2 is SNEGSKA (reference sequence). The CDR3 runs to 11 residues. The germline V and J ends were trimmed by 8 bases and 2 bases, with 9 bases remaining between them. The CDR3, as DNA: TGCAGTCCTCGGACACAAGAGACCCAGTACTTC. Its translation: CSPRTQETQYF.

The CDR3: CATSAQGAPYNEQFF. CDR3 nucleotides: TGTGCCACCAGTGCACAGGGGGCCCCCTACAATGAGCAGTTCTTC. This chain joins TRBV24-1 and TRBJ2-1, with 9 positions matching TRBD1. J gave up 2 bases and V 5 bases, and 3 bases lay outside the gene matches. CDR1 is KGHDR, CDR2 SFDVKD, per germline. CDR3 length: 15 amino acids.

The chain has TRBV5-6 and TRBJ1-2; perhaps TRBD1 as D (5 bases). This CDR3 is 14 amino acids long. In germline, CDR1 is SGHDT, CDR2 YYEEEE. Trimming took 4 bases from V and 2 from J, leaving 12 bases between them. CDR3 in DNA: TGTGCCAGCAGCCTCGGGGGATCCAACTATGGCTACACCTTC. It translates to CASSLGGSNYGYTF.

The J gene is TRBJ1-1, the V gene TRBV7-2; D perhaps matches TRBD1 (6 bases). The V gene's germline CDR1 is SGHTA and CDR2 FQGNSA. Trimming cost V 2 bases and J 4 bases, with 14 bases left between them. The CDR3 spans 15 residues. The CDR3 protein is CASSLLGGQGTEAFF. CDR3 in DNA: TGTGCCAGCAGCTTACTTGGGGGGCAGGGCACTGAAGCTTTCTTT.

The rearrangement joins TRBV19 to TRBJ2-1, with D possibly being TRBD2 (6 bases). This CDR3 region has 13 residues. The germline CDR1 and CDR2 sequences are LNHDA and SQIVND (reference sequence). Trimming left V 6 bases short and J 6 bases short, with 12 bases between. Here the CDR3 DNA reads TGTGCCAGTAGCCCCCCGGGAGTCAATGAGCAGTTCTTC. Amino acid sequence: CASSPPGVNEQFF.

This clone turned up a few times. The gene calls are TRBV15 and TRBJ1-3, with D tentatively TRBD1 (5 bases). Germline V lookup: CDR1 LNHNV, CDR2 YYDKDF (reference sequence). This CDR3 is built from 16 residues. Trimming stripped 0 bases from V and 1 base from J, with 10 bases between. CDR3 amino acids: CATSRELQVSGNTIYF. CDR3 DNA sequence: TGTGCCACCAGCAGAGAATTACAGGTTTCTGGAAACACCATATATTTT. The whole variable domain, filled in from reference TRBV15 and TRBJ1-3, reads DAMVIQNPRYQVTQFGKPVTLSCSQTLNHNVMYWYQQKSSQAPKLLFHYYDKDFNNEADTPDNFQSRRPNTSFCFLDIRSPGLGDTAMYLCATSRELQVSGNTIYFGEGSWLTVV.

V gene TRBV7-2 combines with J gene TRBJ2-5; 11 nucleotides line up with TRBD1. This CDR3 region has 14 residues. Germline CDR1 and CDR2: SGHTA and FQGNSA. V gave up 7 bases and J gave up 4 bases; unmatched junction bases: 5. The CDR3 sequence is CASTDRGRRETQYF. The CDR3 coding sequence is TGTGCCAGCACGGACAGGGGGCGCCGAGAGACCCAGTACTTC. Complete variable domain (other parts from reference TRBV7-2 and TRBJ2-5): GAGVSQSPSNKVTEKGKDVELRCDPISGHTALYWYRQSLGQGLEFLIYFQGNSAPDKSGLPSDRFSAERTGGSVSTLTIQRTQQEDSAVYLCASTDRGRRETQYFGPGTRLLVL.

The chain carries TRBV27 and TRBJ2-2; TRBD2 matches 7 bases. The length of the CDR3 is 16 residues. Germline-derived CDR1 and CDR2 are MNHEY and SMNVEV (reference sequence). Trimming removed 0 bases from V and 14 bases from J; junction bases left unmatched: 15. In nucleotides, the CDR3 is TGTGCCAGCAGTTTATCATTCGGGACTATTACCCCCAAACTGTTTTTT. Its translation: CASSLSFGTITPKLFF.

CDR3 sequence reads: CASSIIRDRAPNANGYTF. The CDR3 DNA reads TGTGCCAGCAGCATCATAAGGGACAGGGCCCCTAATGCGAATGGCTACACCTTC. The V gene is TRBV21-1, the J gene TRBJ1-2; the D segment call TRBD1 is taken from the table without a DNA check. TRBV21-1 represents a pseudogene. The CDR3 has 18 amino acids.

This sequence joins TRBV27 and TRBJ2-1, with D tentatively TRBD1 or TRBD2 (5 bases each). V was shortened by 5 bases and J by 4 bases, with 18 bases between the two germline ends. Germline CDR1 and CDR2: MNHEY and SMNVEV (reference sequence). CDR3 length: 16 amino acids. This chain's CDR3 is CASSMAPTGRYNEQFF. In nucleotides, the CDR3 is TGTGCCAGCAGTATGGCCCCGACGGGACGTTACAATGAGCAGTTCTTC.

CDR3 in DNA: TGTGCCAGCAGCCCCGGACAAGGGAGTTCACCCCTCCACTTT. Amino acids: CASSPGQGSSPLHF. The chain has TRBV7-3 and TRBJ1-6, with a tentative D call TRBD1 (5 bases). This CDR3 has 14 residues. V was trimmed by 5 bases and J by 9 bases, leaving 14 bases between them. Per germline, CDR1 SGHTA and CDR2 FQGTGA.

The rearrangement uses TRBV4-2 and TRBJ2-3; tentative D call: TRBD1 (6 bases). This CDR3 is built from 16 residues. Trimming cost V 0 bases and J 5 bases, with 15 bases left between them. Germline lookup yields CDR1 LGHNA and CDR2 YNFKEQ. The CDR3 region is CASSQDQGPGLDTQYF. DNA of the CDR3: TGTGCCAGCAGCCAAGATCAGGGGCCAGGGTTAGATACGCAGTATTTT.

This CDR3 reads CASSEGEKLFF. CDR3 DNA sequence: TGTGCCAGCAGTGAGGGTGAAAAACTGTTTTTT. The J gene is TRBJ1-4, the V gene TRBV6-1, with D unresolved. The CDR3 is made up of 11 amino acids. Trimming took off 3 bases at V and 7 bases at J, with 3 bases between the two ends. CDR1 and CDR2 (germline): MNHNS, SASEGT.

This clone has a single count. In nucleotides, the CDR3 is TGTGCCAGCAGCTTACTCCCGACAGGGATAACTGAAGCTTTCTTT. It translates to CASSLLPTGITEAFF. The chain recombines TRBV7-3 with TRBJ1-1; 7 bases are shared with TRBD1. Germline lookup yields CDR1 SGHTA and CDR2 FQGTGA. The V and J ends lost 2 bases and 5 bases, in that order; junction bases with no gene match: 8. This CDR3 spans 15 amino acids.

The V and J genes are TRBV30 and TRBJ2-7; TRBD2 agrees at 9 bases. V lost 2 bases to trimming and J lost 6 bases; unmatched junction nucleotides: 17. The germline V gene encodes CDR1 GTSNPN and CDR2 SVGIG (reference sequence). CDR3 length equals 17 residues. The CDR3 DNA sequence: TGTGCCTGGAGTCTGTCGGCGGGAGGGCCACGCGGCCGCGAGCAGTACTTC. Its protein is CAWSLSAGGPRGREQYF.

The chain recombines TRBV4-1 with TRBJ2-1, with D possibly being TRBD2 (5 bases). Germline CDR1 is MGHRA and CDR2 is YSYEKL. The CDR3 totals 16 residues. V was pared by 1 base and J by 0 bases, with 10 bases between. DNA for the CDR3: TGCGCCAGCAGCCAAGGAGGGTACACCTCCTACAATGAGCAGTTCTTC. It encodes CASSQGGYTSYNEQFF.

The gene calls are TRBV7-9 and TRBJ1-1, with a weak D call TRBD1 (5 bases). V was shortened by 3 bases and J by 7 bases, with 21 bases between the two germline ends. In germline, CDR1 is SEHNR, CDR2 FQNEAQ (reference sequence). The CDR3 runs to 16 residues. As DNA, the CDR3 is TGTGCCAGCAGCTTTGATTGGGGACGGGGGTTTGGTGAAGCTTTCTTT. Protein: CASSFDWGRGFGEAFF.

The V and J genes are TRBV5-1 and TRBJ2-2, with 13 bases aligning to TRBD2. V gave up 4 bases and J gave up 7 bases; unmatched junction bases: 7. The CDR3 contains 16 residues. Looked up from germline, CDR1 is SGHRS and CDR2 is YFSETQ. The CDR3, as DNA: TGCGCCAGCAGCCCGGGACTAGCGGGAATGGGCGGGGAGCTGTTTTTT. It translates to CASSPGLAGMGGELFF.

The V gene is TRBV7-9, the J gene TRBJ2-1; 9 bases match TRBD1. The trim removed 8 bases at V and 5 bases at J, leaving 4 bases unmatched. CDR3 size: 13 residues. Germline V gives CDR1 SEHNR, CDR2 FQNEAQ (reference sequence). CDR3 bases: TGTGCCAGCGCCGGGACAGGGAACAATGAGCAGTTCTTC. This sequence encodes CASAGTGNNEQFF.

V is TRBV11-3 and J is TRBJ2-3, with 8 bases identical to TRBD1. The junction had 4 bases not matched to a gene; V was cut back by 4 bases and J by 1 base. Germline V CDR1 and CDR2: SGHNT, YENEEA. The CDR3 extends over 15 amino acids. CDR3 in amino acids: CASSWSRGRTDTQYF. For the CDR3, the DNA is TGTGCCAGCAGCTGGTCCAGGGGGCGCACAGATACGCAGTATTTT.

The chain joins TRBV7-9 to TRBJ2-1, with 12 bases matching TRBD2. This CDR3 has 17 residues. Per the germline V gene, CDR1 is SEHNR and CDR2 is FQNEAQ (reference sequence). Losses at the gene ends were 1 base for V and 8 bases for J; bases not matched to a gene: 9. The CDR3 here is CASSLVTVRLAGDEQFF. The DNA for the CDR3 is TGTGCCAGCAGCTTAGTTACGGTTAGACTAGCGGGAGATGAGCAGTTCTTC.

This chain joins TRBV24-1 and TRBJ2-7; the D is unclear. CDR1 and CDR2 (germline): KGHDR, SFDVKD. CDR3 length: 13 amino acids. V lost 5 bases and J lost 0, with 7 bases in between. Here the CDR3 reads CATSGPDSYEQYF. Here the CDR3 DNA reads TGTGCCACCAGTGGCCCAGACTCCTACGAGCAGTACTTC.

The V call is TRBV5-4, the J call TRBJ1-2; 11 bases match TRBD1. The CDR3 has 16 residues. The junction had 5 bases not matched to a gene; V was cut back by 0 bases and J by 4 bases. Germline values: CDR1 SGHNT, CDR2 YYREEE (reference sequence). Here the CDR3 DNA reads TGTGCCAGCAGCTTGGGGTTTGGGACAGGGGGCTATGGCTACACCTTC. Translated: CASSLGFGTGGYGYTF.

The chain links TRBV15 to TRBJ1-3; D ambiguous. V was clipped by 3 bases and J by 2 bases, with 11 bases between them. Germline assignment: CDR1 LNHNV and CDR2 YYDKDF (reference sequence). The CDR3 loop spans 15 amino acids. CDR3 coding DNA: TGTGCCACCAGCAGGGCGTACAGTACTGGAAACACCATATATTTT. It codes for CATSRAYSTGNTIYF.

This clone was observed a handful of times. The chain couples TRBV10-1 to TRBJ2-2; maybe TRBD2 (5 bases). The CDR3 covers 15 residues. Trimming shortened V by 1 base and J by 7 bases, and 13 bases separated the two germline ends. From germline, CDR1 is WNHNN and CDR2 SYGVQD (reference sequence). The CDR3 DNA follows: TGCGCCAGCAGTGAGTGGACGGGAACGGTCGGGGAGCTGTTTTTT. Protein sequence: CASSEWTGTVGELFF.

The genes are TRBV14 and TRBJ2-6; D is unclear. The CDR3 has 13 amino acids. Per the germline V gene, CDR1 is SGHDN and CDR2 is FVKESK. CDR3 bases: TGTGCATCCCGGTTCTCTGGGGCCAACGTCCTGACTTTC. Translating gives CASRFSGANVLTF.

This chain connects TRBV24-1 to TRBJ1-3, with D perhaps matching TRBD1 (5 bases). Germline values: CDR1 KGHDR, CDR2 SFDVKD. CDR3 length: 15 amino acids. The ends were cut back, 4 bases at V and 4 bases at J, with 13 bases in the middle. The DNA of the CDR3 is TGTGCCACCAGTGAGACAGCAGATCTGGGAAACACCATATATTTT. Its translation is CATSETADLGNTIYF.